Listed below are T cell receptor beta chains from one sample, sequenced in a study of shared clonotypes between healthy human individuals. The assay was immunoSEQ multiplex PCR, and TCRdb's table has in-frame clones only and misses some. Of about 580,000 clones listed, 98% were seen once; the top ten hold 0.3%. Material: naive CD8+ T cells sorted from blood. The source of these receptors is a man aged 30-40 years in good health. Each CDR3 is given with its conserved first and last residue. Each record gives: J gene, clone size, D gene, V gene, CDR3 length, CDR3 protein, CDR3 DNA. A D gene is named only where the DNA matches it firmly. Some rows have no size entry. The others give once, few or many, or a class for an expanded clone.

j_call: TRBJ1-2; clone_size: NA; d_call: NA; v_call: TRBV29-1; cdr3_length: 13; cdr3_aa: CSVDGRGEGGYTF; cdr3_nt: TGCAGCGTTGATGGGCGGGGAGAGGGTGGCTACACCTTC
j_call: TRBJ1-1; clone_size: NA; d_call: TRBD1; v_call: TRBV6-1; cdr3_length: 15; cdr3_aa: CASSVDRGWGTEAFF; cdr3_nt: TGTGCCAGCAGTGTAGACAGGGGTTGGGGCACTGAAGCTTTCTTT
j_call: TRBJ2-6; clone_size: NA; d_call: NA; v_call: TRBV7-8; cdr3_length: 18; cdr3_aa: CASSTSDYPQSRANVLTF; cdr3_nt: TGTGCCAGCAGCACGAGTGATTACCCACAAAGTCGGGCCAACGTCCTGACTTTC
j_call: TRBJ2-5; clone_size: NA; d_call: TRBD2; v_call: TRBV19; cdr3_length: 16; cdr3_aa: CASSIEASGSQETQYF; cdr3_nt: TGTGCCAGTAGTATAGAGGCTAGCGGAAGCCAAGAGACCCAGTACTTC
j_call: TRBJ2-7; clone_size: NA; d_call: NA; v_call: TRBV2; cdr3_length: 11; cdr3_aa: CARQGSYEQYF; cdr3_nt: TGTGCCAGGCAGGGTTCCTACGAGCAGTACTTC
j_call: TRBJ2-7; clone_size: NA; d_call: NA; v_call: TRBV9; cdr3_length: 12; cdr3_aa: CASSASETEQYF; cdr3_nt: TGTGCCAGCAGCGCATCAGAAACCGAGCAGTACTTC
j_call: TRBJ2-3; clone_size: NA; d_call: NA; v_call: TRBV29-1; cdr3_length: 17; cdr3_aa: CSVEPRQGEGSTDTQYF; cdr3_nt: TGCAGCGTTGAACCCCGTCAGGGGGAGGGGAGCACAGATACGCAGTATTTT
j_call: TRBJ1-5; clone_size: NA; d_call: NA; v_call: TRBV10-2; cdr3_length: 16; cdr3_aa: CAGYTRPNNSNQPQHF; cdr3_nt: TGCGCCGGCTACACAAGGCCAAACAACAGCAATCAGCCCCAGCATTTT
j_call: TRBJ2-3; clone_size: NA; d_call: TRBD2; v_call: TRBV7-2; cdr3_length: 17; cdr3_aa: CASSLRLSGKGTDTQYF; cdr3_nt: TGTGCCAGCAGCTTAAGACTAAGCGGGAAGGGCACAGATACGCAGTATTTT
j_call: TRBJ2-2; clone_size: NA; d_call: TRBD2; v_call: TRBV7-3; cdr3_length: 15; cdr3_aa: CASSLLAGGVGELFF; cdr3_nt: TGTGCCAGCAGCTTACTAGCGGGAGGCGTCGGGGAGCTGTTTTTT
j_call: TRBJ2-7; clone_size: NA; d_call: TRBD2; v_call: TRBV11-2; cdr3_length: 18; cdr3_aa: CASSIRSPGLAGRYEQYF; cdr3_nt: TGTGCCAGCAGCATTAGGAGCCCGGGACTAGCGGGACGCTACGAGCAGTACTTC
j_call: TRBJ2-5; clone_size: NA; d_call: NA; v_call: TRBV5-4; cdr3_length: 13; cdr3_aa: CASSPSNEETQYF; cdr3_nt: TGTGCCAGCAGCCCCTCAAACGAGGAGACCCAGTACTTC
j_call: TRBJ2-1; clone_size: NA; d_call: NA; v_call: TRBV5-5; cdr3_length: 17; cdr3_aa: CASSLVGAGNIPPPQFF; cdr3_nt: TGTGCCAGCAGCTTGGTGGGGGCAGGGAATATCCCACCCCCGCAGTTCTTC
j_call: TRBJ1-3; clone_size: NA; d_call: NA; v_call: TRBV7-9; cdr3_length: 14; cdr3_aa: CASSLVTEGNTIYF; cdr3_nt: TGTGCCAGCAGCTTAGTCACGGAGGGAAACACCATATATTTT
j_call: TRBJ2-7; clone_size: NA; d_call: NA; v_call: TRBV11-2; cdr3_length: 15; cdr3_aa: CASSFPILGALEQYF; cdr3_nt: TGTGCCAGCAGCTTTCCAATACTCGGTGCTTTGGAGCAGTACTTC
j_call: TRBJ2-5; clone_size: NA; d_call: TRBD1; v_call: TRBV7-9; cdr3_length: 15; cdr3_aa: CASRGRQGPGETQYF; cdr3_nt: TGTGCCAGCAGGGGACGACAGGGTCCGGGAGAGACCCAGTACTTC
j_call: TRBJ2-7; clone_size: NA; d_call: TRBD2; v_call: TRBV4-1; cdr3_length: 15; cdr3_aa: CASSQGAGGTYEQYF; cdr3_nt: TGCGCCAGCAGCCAAGGGGCGGGAGGTACCTACGAGCAGTACTTC
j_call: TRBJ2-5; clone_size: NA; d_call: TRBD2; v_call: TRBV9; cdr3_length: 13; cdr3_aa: CASSSEREATQYF; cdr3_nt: TGTGCCAGCAGCTCCGAGCGGGAGGCGACCCAGTACTTC
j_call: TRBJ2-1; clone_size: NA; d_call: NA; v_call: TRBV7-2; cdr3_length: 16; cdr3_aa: CASSLSGSSSYNEQFF; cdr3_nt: TGTGCCAGCAGCTTAAGCGGGTCCAGCTCCTACAATGAGCAGTTCTTC
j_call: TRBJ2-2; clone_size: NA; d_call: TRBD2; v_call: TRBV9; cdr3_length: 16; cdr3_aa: CASRHGGGQNTGELFF; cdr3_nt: TGTGCCAGCAGGCACGGGGGGGGCCAGAACACCGGGGAGCTGTTTTTT
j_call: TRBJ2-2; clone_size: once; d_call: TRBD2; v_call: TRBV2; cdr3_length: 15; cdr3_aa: CASVVRLARLEELFF; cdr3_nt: TGTGCCAGCGTGGTCCGACTAGCGCGACTAGAGGAGCTGTTTTTT
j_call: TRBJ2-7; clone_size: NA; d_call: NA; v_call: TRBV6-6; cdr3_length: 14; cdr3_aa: CASTSSGPPYEQYF; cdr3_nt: TGTGCCAGCACCTCTTCAGGGCCCCCCTACGAGCAGTACTTC
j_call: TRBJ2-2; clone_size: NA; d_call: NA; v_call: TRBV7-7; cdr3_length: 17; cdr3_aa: CASSDAGQKGNTGELFF; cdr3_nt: TGTGCTAGCAGCGATGCCGGACAAAAGGGAAACACCGGGGAGCTGTTTTTT
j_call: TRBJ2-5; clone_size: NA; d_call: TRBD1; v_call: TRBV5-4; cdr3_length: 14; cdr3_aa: CASSLNDRVETQYF; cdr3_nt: TGTGCCAGCAGCCTAAACGACAGGGTAGAGACCCAGTACTTC
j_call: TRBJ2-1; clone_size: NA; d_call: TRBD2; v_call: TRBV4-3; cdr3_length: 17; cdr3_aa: CASSPGAGTSGINEQFF; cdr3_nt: TGCGCCAGCAGCCCAGGGGCCGGGACTAGCGGGATCAATGAGCAGTTCTTC
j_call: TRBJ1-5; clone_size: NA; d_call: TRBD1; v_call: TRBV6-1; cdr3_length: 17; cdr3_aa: CASSDQPTGAGNQPQHF; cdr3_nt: TGTGCCAGCAGTGACCAGCCTACAGGGGCTGGGAATCAGCCCCAGCATTTT
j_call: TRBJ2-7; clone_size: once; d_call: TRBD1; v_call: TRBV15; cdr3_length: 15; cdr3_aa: CATSRDRGTGSEQYF; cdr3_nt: TGTGCCACCAGCAGAGATCGTGGGACAGGGAGCGAGCAGTACTTC
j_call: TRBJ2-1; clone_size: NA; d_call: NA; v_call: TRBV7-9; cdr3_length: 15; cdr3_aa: CASSLVVAGLNEQFF; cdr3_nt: TGTGCCAGCAGCTTAGTGGTGGCGGGATTGAATGAGCAGTTCTTC
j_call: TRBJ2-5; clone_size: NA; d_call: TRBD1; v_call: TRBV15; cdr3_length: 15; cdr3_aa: CATSSEGQGGETQYF; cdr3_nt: TGTGCCACCAGCAGCGAAGGACAGGGCGGAGAGACCCAGTACTTC
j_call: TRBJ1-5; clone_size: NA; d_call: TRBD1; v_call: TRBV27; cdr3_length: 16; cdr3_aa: CASRVTWTGRDQPQHF; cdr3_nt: TGTGCCAGCAGGGTTACCTGGACAGGGCGGGATCAGCCCCAGCATTTT
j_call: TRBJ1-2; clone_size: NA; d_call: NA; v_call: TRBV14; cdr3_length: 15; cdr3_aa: CASSRDDRLRIGYTF; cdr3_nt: TGTGCCAGCAGCCGGGACGACAGGTTAAGGATTGGCTACACCTTC
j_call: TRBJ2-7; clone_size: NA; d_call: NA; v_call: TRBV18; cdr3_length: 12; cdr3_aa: CASSLGLREQYF; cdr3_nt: TGTGCCAGCTCACTAGGACTTAGGGAGCAGTACTTC
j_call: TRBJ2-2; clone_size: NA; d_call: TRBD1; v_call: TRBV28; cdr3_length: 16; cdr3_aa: CASSLRQGVDTGELFF; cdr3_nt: TGTGCCAGCAGTCTCCGACAGGGTGTTGACACCGGGGAGCTGTTTTTT
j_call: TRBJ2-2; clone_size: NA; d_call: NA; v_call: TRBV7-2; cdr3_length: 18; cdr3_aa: CASSSYGGIVLDTGELFF; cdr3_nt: TGTGCCAGCAGCTCATATGGAGGAATTGTCCTGGACACCGGGGAGCTGTTTTTT
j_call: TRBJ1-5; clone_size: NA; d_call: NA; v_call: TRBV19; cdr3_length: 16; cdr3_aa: CASTEAGGPDDQPQHF; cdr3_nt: TGTGCCAGTACCGAAGCGGGGGGGCCTGACGATCAGCCCCAGCATTTT
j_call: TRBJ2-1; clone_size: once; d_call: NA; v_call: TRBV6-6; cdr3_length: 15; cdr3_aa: CASSYEDLAAIEQFF; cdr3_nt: TGTGCCAGCAGTTATGAGGACTTAGCAGCCATTGAGCAGTTCTTC
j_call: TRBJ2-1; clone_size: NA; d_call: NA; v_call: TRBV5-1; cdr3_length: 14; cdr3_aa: CASSLATSPNEQFF; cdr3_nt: TGCGCCAGCAGCTTGGCCACTAGCCCCAATGAGCAGTTCTTC
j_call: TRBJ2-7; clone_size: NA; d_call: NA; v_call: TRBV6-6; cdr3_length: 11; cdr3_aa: CASSSRDEQYF; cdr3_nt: TGTGCCAGCAGTTCTAGGGACGAGCAGTACTTC
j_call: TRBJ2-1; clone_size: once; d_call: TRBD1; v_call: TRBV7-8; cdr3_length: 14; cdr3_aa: CASSFQGAYNEQFF; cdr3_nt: TGTGCCAGCAGCTTTCAGGGGGCCTACAATGAGCAGTTCTTC
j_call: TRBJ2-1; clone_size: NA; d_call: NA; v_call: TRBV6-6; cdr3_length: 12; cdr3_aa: CASSEGGGEQFF; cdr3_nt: TGTGCCAGCAGCGAGGGTGGAGGTGAGCAGTTCTTC
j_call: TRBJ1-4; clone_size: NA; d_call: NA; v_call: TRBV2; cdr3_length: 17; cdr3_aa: CASSEFRQAGLNEKLFF; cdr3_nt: TGTGCCAGCAGTGAGTTTAGGCAGGCCGGATTGAATGAAAAACTGTTTTTT
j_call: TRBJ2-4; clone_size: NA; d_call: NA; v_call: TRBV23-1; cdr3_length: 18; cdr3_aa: CASSQSSVGDGSKNIQYF; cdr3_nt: TGCGCCAGCAGTCAATCGTCGGTAGGGGACGGGTCCAAAAACATTCAGTACTTC
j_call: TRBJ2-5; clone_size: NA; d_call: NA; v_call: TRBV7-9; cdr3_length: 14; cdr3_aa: CASSFDERQETQYF; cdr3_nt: TGTGCCAGCAGCTTTGATGAGCGGCAAGAGACCCAGTACTTC
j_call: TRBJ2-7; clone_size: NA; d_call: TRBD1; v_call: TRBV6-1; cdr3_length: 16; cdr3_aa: CASSDRPGQGFDEQYF; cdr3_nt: TGTGCCAGCAGTGACCGACCGGGACAGGGTTTCGACGAGCAGTACTTC
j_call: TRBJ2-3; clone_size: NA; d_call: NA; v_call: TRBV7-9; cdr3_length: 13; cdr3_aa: CASTPPRTDTQYF; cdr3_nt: TGTGCCAGCACCCCTCCACGCACAGATACGCAGTATTTT
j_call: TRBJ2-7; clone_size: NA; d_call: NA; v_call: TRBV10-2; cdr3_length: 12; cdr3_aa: CASRTAGHEQYF; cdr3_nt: TGCGCCAGCAGGACAGCTGGCCACGAGCAGTACTTC
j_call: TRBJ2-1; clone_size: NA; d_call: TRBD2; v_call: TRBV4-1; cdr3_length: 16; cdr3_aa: CASSQSGTSDYNEQFF; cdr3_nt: TGCGCCAGCAGCCAATCCGGGACTAGCGACTACAATGAGCAGTTCTTC
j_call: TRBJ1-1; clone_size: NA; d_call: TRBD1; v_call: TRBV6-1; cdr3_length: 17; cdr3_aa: CASSEVLLGTGNTEAFF; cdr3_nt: TGTGCCAGCAGTGAAGTCCTACTGGGGACAGGGAACACTGAAGCTTTCTTT
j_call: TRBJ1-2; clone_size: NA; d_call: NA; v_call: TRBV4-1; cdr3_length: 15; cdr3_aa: CASSQDTSPGYGYTF; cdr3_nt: TGCGCCAGCAGCCAAGATACTTCTCCAGGTTATGGCTACACCTTC
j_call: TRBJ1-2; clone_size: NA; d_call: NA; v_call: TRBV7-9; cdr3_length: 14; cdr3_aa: CASRPSLRAYGYTF; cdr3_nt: TGTGCCAGCAGACCCTCCCTTCGGGCCTATGGCTACACCTTC
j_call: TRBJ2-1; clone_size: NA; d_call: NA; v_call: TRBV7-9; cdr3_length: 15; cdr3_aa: CASSFPLATYNEQFF; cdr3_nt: TGTGCCAGCAGCTTCCCCCTAGCGACGTACAATGAGCAGTTCTTC
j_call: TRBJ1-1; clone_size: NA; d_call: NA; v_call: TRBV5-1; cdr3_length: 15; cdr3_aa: CASSLGQHMNTEAFF; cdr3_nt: TGCGCCAGCAGCTTGGGACAGCACATGAACACTGAAGCTTTCTTT
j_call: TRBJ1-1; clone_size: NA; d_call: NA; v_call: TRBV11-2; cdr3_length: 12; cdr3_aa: CASSFSVTEAFF; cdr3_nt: TGTGCCAGCAGCTTCTCGGTGACTGAAGCTTTCTTT